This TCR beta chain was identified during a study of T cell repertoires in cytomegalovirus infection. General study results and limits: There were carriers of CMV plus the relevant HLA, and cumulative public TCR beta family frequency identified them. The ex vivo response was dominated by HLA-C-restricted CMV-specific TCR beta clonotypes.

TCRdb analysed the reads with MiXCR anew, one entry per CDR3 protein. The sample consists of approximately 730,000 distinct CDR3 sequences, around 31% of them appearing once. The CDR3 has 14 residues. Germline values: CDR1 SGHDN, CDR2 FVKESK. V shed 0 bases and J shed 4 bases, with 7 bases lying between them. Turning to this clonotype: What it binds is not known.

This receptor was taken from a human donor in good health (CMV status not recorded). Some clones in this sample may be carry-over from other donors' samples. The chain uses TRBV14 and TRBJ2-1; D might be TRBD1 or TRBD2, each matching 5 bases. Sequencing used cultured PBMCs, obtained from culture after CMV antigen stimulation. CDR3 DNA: TGTGCCAGCAGCCAAGACGGGGCGTACAATGAGCAGTTCTTC. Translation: CASSQDGAYNEQFF.